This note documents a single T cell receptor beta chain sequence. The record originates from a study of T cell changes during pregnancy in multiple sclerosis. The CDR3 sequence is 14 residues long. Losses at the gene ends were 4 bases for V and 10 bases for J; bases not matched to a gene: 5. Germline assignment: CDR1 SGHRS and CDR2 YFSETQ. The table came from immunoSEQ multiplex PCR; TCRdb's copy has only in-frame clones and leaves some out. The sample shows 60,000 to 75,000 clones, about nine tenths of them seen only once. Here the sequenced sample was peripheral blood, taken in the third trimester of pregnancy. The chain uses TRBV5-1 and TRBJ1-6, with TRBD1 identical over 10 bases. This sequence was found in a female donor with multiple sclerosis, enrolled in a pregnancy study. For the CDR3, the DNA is TGCGCCAGCAGCCCGGGACAGGGGAGGTCACCCCTCCACTTT. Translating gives CASSPGQGRSPLHF.